The T cell receptor beta chain described here comes from a study of chemoradiotherapy in HPV16-positive cancers. Overall study findings and caveats: For HPV16-positive patients, expanding HPV-responsive T cells associated with longer recurrence-free survival. HPV-specific T cells were functionally defined from only a couple of HPV16-positive patients. Non-HPV-specific T cells did not expand in tumors during treatment, whereas candidate HPV-specific clones and E7-related motifs did.

Germline lookup yields CDR1 KGHSH and CDR2 LQKENI. CDR3 length: 14 residues. Trimming at V came to 3 bases and at J to 8 bases, leaving 7 bases not matched to a gene. Remarks on this clone: What it recognizes is unknown.

Samples were taken several times over chemoradiotherapy. Produced via immunoSEQ multiplex PCR; TCRdb's table is partial and in-frame only. The sample consists of about 19,000 clones, approximately 84% of them appearing once. The material was blood, obtained from a patient who underwent chemoradiotherapy. This clonotype was obtained from a human donor with HPV-associated anogenital cancer. The V gene is TRBV18, the J gene TRBJ2-1, with 7 bases matching TRBD2. CDR3 coding DNA: TGTGCCAGCTCACCGCGGACTAGGGGAGATGAGCAGTTCTTC. Protein product: CASSPRTRGDEQFF.